This T cell receptor beta chain was retrieved from a study of blood T cell repertoires in COVID-19. Study-level information: There were acute and convalescent COVID-19 samples, and they came from the United States, Italy and Spain. T cells, B-cell-depleted T cells, or PBMCs supplied cDNA or gDNA.

Per the original data handling: It was from reference gene primer amplification that nucleated cell counts were estimated. Profiling relied on immunoSEQ multiplex PCR, and the TCRdb table lists in-frame clones only, not all of them. From that table come the V and J calls and clone size; the DNA was used to work out D and trimming. The sample has approximately 120,000 clones, around 89% seen once; the top ten hold 1.5%. Germline V lookup: CDR1 SNHLY, CDR2 FYNNEI. V trimming: 6 bases; J trimming: 3 bases; junction bases outside the gene matches: 10. This CDR3 has 15 residues. This clone is a singleton in its sample.

The sequenced sample consisted of peripheral blood. This receptor was taken from a human donor in a cohort sampled during active COVID-19. The rearrangement uses TRBV2 and TRBJ2-5, with 7 bases fitting TRBD2. The CDR3 loop is CASSPRGVFKETQYF. CDR3 sequence (DNA): TGTGCCAGCAGCCCCCGGGGGGTATTTAAAGAGACCCAGTACTTC.